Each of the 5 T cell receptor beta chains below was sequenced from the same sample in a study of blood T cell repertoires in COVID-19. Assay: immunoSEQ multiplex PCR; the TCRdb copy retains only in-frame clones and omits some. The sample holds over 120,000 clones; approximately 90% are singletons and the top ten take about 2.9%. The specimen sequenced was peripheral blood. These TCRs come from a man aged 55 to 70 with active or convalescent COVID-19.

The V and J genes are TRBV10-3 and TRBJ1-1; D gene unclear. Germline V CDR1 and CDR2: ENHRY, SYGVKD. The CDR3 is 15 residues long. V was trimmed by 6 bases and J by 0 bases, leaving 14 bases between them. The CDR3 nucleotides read TGTGCCATCAGGGGGAGCATTATCATGAACACTGAAGCTTTCTTT. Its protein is CAIRGSIIMNTEAFF.

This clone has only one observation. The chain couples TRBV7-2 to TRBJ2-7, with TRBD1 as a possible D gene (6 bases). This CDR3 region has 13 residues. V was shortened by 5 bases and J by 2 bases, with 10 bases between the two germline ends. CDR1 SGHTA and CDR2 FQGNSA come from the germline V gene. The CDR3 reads CASSRTAAYEQYF. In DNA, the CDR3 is TGTGCCAGCAGCCGGACAGCCGCCTACGAGCAGTACTTC.

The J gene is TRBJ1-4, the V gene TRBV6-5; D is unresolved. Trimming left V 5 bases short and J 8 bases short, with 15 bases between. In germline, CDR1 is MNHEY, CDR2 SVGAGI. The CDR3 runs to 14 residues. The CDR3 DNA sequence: TGTGCCAGCAGTACCGGGAGAAGGGAGGAAAAACTGTTTTTT. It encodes CASSTGRREEKLFF.

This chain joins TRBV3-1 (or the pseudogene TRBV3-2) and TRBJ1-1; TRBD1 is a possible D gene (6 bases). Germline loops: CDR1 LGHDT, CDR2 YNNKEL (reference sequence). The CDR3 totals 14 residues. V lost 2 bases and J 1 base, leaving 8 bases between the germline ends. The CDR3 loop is CASSQRGGNTEAFF. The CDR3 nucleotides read TGTGCCAGCAGCCAAAGAGGGGGGAACACTGAAGCTTTCTTT.

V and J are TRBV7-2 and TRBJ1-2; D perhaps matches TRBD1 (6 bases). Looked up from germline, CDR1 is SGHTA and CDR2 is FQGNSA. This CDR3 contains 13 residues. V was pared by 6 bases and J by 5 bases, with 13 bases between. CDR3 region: CASRLQTGYGYTF. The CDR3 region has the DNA TGTGCCAGCAGACTACAGACAGGTTATGGCTACACCTTC.